Sequencing of this T cell receptor (beta chain) was carried out in a study of cytomegalovirus exposure and HLA in healthy donors. Whole-study results and caveats: A later analysis reported that several of the most significant clusters appeared to be linked to common viral pathogens, among them Epstein-Barr virus.

The PCR had 60 Vbeta and 13 Jbeta primers. Profiling relied on immunoSEQ multiplex PCR, and the TCRdb table lists in-frame clones only, not all of them. In the table there are roughly 100,000 clones, roughly two thirds of which are singletons. V was trimmed by 4 bases and J by 6 bases, leaving 9 bases between them. The CDR3 has 12 residues. Germline V CDR1 and CDR2: MDHEN, SYDVKM. About this clone: As yet, its antigen is unknown.

Donors had nominal health at sampling but likely had unrecorded immune exposures. The V gene is TRBV28, the J gene TRBJ1-2; D uncertain. The receptor was isolated from a female donor in good health and CMV-seronegative. The sample consisted of PBMCs. In nucleotides, the CDR3 is TGTGCCAGCAGTTCCGACATCCATGGCTACACCTTC. This sequence encodes CASSSDIHGYTF.